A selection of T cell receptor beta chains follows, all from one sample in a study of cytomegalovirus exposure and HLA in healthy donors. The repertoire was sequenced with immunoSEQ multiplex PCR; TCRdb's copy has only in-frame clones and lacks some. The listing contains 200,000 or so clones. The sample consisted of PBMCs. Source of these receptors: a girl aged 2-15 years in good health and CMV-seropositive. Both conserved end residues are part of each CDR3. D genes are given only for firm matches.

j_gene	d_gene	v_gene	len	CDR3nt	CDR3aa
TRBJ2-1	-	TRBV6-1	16	TGTGCCAGCAGTGAAAGCCCCATCCCAGGATTCAATGAGCAGTTCTTC	CASSESPIPGFNEQFF
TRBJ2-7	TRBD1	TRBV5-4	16	TGTGCCAGCAGCGGGGGACGGGACAGGGGGCGATCCGAGCAGTACTTC	CASSGGRDRGRSEQYF
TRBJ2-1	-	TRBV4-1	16	TGCGCCAGCAGCCAAGAAGGTGGGGGACTCACGAATGAGCAGTTCTTC	CASSQEGGGLTNEQFF
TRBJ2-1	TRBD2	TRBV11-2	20	TGTGCCAGCAGCTTAGACTGGGCGACTAGCGGGACGAATAACTACAATGAGCAGTTCTTC	CASSLDWATSGTNNYNEQFF
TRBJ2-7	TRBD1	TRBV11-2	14	TGTGCCAGCAGCCCGGGACAGGTTCTCTACGAGCAGTACTTC	CASSPGQVLYEQYF
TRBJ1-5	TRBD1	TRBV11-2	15	TGTGCCAGCAGCTTAGCAGGGGGCGGCAATCAGCCCCAGCATTTT	CASSLAGGGNQPQHF
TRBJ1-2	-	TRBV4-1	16	TGCGCCAGCAGCCCTCGGACAGCAGGAGGTTCTATTGGCTACACCTTC	CASSPRTAGGSIGYTF
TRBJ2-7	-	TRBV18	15	TGTGCCAGCTCACAGTCCTCCGGTCCCCTTGGCGAGCAGTACTTC	CASSQSSGPLGEQYF
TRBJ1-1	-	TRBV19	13	TGTGCCAGTAGTATAAGTAGGGGGACTGAAGCTTTCTTT	CASSISRGTEAFF
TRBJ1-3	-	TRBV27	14	TGTGCCAGCAGTTTTCAGGCTTATGGAAACACCATATATTTT	CASSFQAYGNTIYF
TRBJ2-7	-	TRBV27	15	TGTGCCAGCAGGGCGGGGACAGAAGCCACCTACGAGCAGTACTTC	CASRAGTEATYEQYF
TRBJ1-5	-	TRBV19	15	TGTGCCAGTAGTGGTCGGGGGGTGAGGGGTCAGCCCCAGCATTTT	CASSGRGVRGQPQHF
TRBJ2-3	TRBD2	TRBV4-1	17	TGCGCCAGCAGCCAAGCCCGGACTAGCGGAAGCACAGATACGCAGTATTTT	CASSQARTSGSTDTQYF
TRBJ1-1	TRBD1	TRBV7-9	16	TGTGCCAGCAGCCTTGGGGACAGTGGATCGAACACTGAAGCTTTCTTT	CASSLGDSGSNTEAFF
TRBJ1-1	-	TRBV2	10	TGTGCCAGCGTCACAGGACAAGCTTTCTTT	CASVTGQAFF
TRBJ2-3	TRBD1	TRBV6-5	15	TGTGCCAGCGGATTTACAGGGGCCAGCACAGATACGCAGTATTTT	CASGFTGASTDTQYF
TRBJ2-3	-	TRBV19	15	TGTGCAGTTGCGGGCGGCCTGGGTGGCACAGATACGCAGTATTTT	CAVAGGLGGTDTQYF
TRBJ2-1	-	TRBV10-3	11	TGTGCCATCAGTGTGGGGGCTGAGCAGTTCTTC	CAISVGAEQFF
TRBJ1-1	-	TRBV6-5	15	TGTGCCAGCAGTTACTTCCCCCAGTGGAACACTGAAGCTTTCTTT	CASSYFPQWNTEAFF
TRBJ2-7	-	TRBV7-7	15	TGTGCTAGCAGCTTAGGCAAGGGACTTTCCTACGAGCAGTACTTC	CASSLGKGLSYEQYF
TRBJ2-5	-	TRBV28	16	TGTGCCAGCAGTGCACAGGTTCACCTGGGCCAAGAGACCCAGTACTTC	CASSAQVHLGQETQYF
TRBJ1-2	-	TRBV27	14	TGTGCCAGCAGTTCATGGACAGCCTCGAGTGGCTACACCTTC	CASSSWTASSGYTF
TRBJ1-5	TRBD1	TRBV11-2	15	TGTGCCAGCAGCCCCTACCCGACAGGGAATCAGCCCCAGCATTTT	CASSPYPTGNQPQHF
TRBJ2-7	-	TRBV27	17	TGTGCCAGCAGTCCAAGCTTGGGCAAGGTGAGCTCCTACGAGCAGTACTTC	CASSPSLGKVSSYEQYF
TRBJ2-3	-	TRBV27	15	TGTGCCAGCACCCGGGGGCGGGAGTGGCCAGATACGCAGTATTTT	CASTRGREWPDTQYF
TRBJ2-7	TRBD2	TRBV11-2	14	TGTGCCAGCAGCTTATCTAGCGGGGCCTACGAGCAGTACTTC	CASSLSSGAYEQYF
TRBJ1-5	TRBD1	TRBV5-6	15	TGTGCCAGCAGCCCCGGGACAGGGCCTAATCAGCCCCAGCATTTT	CASSPGTGPNQPQHF
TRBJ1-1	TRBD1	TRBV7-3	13	TGTGCCAGCAGCACGTCGACAGGGGGCGAAGCTTTCTTT	CASSTSTGGEAFF
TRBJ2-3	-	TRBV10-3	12	TGTGCCATCAGGGACAACACAGATACGCAGTATTTT	CAIRDNTDTQYF
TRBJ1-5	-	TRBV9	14	TGTGCCAGCAGCGGTGGGGGAGGACCTCAGCCCCAGCATTTT	CASSGGGGPQPQHF
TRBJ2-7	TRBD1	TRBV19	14	TGTGCCAGTAGTACAGACGTCAGGGGGCGCGAGCAGTACTTC	CASSTDVRGREQYF
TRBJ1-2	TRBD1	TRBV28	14	TGTGCCAGCAGTTCCAGACAGGGGAGGTATGGCTACACCTTC	CASSSRQGRYGYTF
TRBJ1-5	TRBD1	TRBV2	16	TGTGCCAGCAGCCCACCGGACAGGGTGAGGAATCAGCCCCAGCATTTT	CASSPPDRVRNQPQHF
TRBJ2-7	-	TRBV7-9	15	TGTGCCAGCAGCTTAGACGGGAGACTAAAAGGCGAGCAGTACTTC	CASSLDGRLKGEQYF
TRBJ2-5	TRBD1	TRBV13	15	TGTGCCAGCAGCTTAAAAGGGGGCAGCCAAGAGACCCAGTACTTC	CASSLKGGSQETQYF
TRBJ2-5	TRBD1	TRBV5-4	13	TGTGCCAGCAGTCGGACAGGGGCCATGGCCCAGTACTTC	CASSRTGAMAQYF
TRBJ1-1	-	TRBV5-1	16	TGCGCCAGCAGCGGGGGCGACGGGGAAAAGAACACTGAAGCTTTCTTT	CASSGGDGEKNTEAFF
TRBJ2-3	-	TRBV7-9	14	TGTGCCAGCAGCTTACAGGGTATTGAAGATACGCAGTATTTT	CASSLQGIEDTQYF
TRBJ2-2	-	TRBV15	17	TGTGCCACCAGCAGAGATCTCCGAGCGGGGAACACCGGGGAGCTGTTTTTT	CATSRDLRAGNTGELFF
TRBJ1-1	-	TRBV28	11	TGTGCCAGCAGTAGGAGGTCTGAAGCTTTCTTT	CASSRRSEAFF
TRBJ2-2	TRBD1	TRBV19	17	TGTGCCAGTAGTATCGAACCGGGACAGGGGGCGATGGGGGAGCTGTTTTTT	CASSIEPGQGAMGELFF
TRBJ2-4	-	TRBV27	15	TGTGCCAGCCGAGACACCGGGAAGGCCAAAAACATTCAGTACTTC	CASRDTGKAKNIQYF
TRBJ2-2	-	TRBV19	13	TGTGCCAGTCGAGAACAGGGCACCGGGGAGCTGTTTTTT	CASREQGTGELFF
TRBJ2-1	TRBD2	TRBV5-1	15	TGCGCCAGCAGCAAATTTAGCGGGAGGTCGGATGAGCAGTTCTTC	CASSKFSGRSDEQFF
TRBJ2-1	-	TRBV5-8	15	TGTGCCAGCAGCTCGGGACTGTGGGTCTACAATGAGCAGTTCTTC	CASSSGLWVYNEQFF